The TCR beta chain under discussion was sequenced for a study of identical twins. Study-level results: Monozygotic twins shared more out-of-frame TCR alpha than recombination models predicted.

TCRdb fed the 5' RACE reads into MiXCR, producing one record per CDR3 protein. Of fewer than 650,000 distinct CDR3 sequences listed, roughly 6.6% were seen once; the top ten hold over 1.5%. On this clonotype: The antigen is not known.

Trimming pared 6 bases from V and 0 bases from J, leaving 18 bases between. The CDR3 has 17 residues. Germline loops: CDR1 MNHNS, CDR2 SASEGT. These same records also appear under a second study, on yellow fever vaccine responses in identical twins.

This TCR was sampled from a woman aged 18-29 years in good health. The sequencing sample was made of PBMCs. J is TRBJ2-1 and V is TRBV6-1; D not resolved. The CDR3: CASRIYSKASSYNEQFF. The DNA for the CDR3 is TGTGCCAGCAGAATCTATTCCAAGGCAAGCTCCTACAATGAGCAGTTCTTC.